This entry lists 30 T cell receptor beta chains sequenced from one sample in a study of Graves' ophthalmopathy and Graves' hyperthyroidism (dated by TCRdb to the late 2010s). Sequencing took place on an Illumina HiSeq 2000. For repertoire sequencing, TCR beta CDR3 regions were amplified from RNA transcripts. The first round of RT-PCR was done with HTBI primers and the Qiagen OneStep RT-PCR kit, and was followed by a second round of multiplex PCR, then size selection and purification. Through fastp at Q25 and MiXCR, TCRdb rebuilt clones from the public reads, retaining in-frame beta chains. Under each unique CDR3 protein, matching rows form one entry showing the most common genes and DNA. In this sample the table shows 300,000 to 350,000 distinct CDR3 sequences, roughly 15% of which occur a single time. The top ten clones comprise 10% to 15% of the sample. The material sequenced was peripheral blood. Receptor source: an adult man with Graves' ophthalmopathy.

This clonotype was counted at least ten times. This chain connects TRBV29-1 to TRBJ1-5, with TRBD1 as a possible D gene (5 bases). V was shortened by 0 bases and J by 0 bases, with 18 bases between the two germline ends. CDR3 length: 18 residues. CDR1 and CDR2 from the germline V gene are SQVTM and ANQGSEA. CDR3 protein: CSVEDRSPPGHSNQPQHF. In DNA form, the CDR3 reads TGCAGCGTTGAAGATCGGTCCCCCCCAGGGCATAGCAATCAGCCCCAGCATTTT.

This sequence joins TRBV10-3 and TRBJ1-1, with D unresolved. The CDR3 is made up of 15 amino acids. Per the germline V gene, CDR1 is ENHRY and CDR2 is SYGVKD. V was cut by 0 bases and J by 4 bases, with 12 bases left in between. The CDR3: CAISESAGLGTEAFF. The CDR3 region has the DNA TGTGCCATCAGTGAGTCGGCCGGGCTCGGCACTGAAGCTTTCTTT.

This clonotype came up many times. The genes are TRBV20-1 and TRBJ1-1; D call uncertain. This CDR3 has 9 residues. Germline loops: CDR1 DFQATT, CDR2 SNEGSKA (reference sequence). With 2 bases removed from V and 11 bases from J, the gap between germline ends came to 6 bases. The DNA for the CDR3 is TGCAGTGCTAGAAGTGGGGCTTTCTTT. It codes for CSARSGAFF.

The sample holds many counts of this clonotype. The rearrangement uses TRBV28 and TRBJ2-2; TRBD1 might be the D (5 bases). Germline assignment: CDR1 MDHEN and CDR2 SYDVKM. The CDR3 totals 15 residues. V was cut by 3 bases and J by 2 bases, with 10 bases left in between. DNA for the CDR3: TGTGCCAGCAGTTTCCCCAGGGCTAACACCGGGGAGCTGTTTTTT. Its protein is CASSFPRANTGELFF.

In this sample, this clonotype turned up many times. It may be a read error: a sequence one base away is much more abundant. The chain combines TRBV5-1 with TRBJ1-3; no reliable D call. The V and J ends lost 0 bases and 0 bases respectively, with 4 bases between them. The germline gives CDR1 SGHRS, CDR2 YFSETQ. The CDR3 runs 14 residues. Here the CDR3 reads CASSLDGSGNTIYF. In DNA form, the CDR3 reads TGCGCCAGCAGCTTGGACGGCTCTGGAAACACCATATATTTT.

V usage is TRBV5-1 and J usage is TRBJ1-1; no definite D call. V was cut by 0 bases and J by 3 bases, with 9 bases left in between. The CDR3 spans 14 residues. Germline CDR1 is SGHRS and CDR2 is YFSETQ. The CDR3 sequence: CASSLGGDYTEAFF. The CDR3, as DNA: TGCGCCAGCAGCTTGGGTGGAGACTACACTGAAGCTTTCTTT. The entire variable domain, with the rest obtained from reference TRBV5-1 and TRBJ1-1, is as follows: KAGVTQTPRYLIKTRGQQVTLSCSPISGHRSVSWYQQTPGQGLQFLFEYFSETQRNKGNFPGRFSGRQFSNSRSEMNVSTLELGDSALYLCASSLGGDYTEAFFGQGTRLTVV.

This clonotype was detected many times. This chain connects TRBV15 to TRBJ2-5, with 7 bases matching TRBD1. The germline V gene encodes CDR1 LNHNV and CDR2 YYDKDF (reference sequence). V gave up 3 bases and J gave up 5 bases; unmatched junction bases: 9. This CDR3 comprises 15 residues. The CDR3 nucleotides read TGTGCCACCAGCAGCACTACAGGGGCAGGGGAGACCCAGTACTTC. Its protein product is CATSSTTGAGETQYF.

Ten or more counts support this clonotype. This chain links TRBV5-1 with TRBJ2-2, with 12 bases aligning to TRBD2. The CDR3 consists of 18 residues. J lost 2 bases, V lost 5 bases, and 10 bases had no gene match. Looked up from germline, CDR1 is SGHRS and CDR2 is YFSETQ. The CDR3 DNA reads as TGCGCCAGCAGAAAGACTAGCGGGAGTAGGCCCAACACCGGGGAGCTGTTTTTT. Its translation: CASRKTSGSRPNTGELFF.

This clonotype appeared many times. V and J are TRBV18 and TRBJ1-1, with D unclear. The CDR3 is made up of 13 amino acids. V lost 0 bases and J lost 5, with 7 bases in between. CDR1 and CDR2 (germline): KGHSH, LQKENI. CDR3 in DNA: TGTGCCAGCTCACCACCTTCGGTTACTGAAGCTTTCTTT. Translation: CASSPPSVTEAFF.

At least ten counts were recorded for this clonotype. This sequence joins TRBV7-9 and TRBJ2-7, with TRBD1 as a possible D gene (5 bases). The germline V gene encodes CDR1 SEHNR and CDR2 FQNEAQ (reference sequence). V lost 4 bases and J lost 3, with 13 bases in between. CDR3 length equals 14 residues. The DNA for the CDR3 is TGTGCCAGCAGCTGGCAGGGTCTGGGCTACGAGCAGTACTTC. Amino acid sequence: CASSWQGLGYEQYF.

This clonotype was recorded many times. Written as DNA, the CDR3 is TGTGCCAGCAGTTACTCGGCTCCCAGGAGCACTGAAGCTTTCTTT. This encodes CASSYSAPRSTEAFF. The gene calls are TRBV6-5 and TRBJ1-1; D ambiguous. Trimming removed 0 bases at V and 4 bases at J, with 12 bases between. CDR3 length equals 15 residues. Germline V gives CDR1 MNHEY, CDR2 SVGAGI.

This clonotype was seen many times. The chain joins TRBV6-1 to TRBJ1-1; D is unclear. Germline CDR1 and CDR2: MNHNS and SASEGT. The CDR3 contains 14 residues. V shed 6 bases and J shed 0 bases, with 11 bases lying between them. DNA for the CDR3: TGTGCCAGCAGCGCAGAGTATTTGAACACTGAAGCTTTCTTT. This translates into CASSAEYLNTEAFF.

This chain links TRBV11-2 with TRBJ2-1, with TRBD1 identical over 10 bases. In germline, CDR1 is SGHAT, CDR2 FQNNGV. This CDR3 contains 16 residues. After removal of 5 bases from V and 2 bases from J, the junction contained 6 bases not matched to a gene. CDR3 sequence (DNA): TGTGCCAGCAGCCCAGTCGGACAGGGGGCCTACAATGAGCAGTTCTTC. Amino acids: CASSPVGQGAYNEQFF. The full variable domain, in which reference TRBV11-2 and TRBJ2-1 provide the parts outside the CDR3, is EAGVAQSPRYKIIEKRQSVAFWCNPISGHATLYWYQQILGQGPKLLIQFQNNGVVDDSQLPKDRFSAERLKGVDSTLKIQPAKLEDSAVYLCASSPVGQGAYNEQFFGPGTRLTVL.

This clonotype was seen many times. The chain uses TRBV20-1 and TRBJ1-1, with 7 bases matching TRBD1. The V and J ends lost 6 bases and 1 base, in that order; junction bases with no gene match: 8. The CDR3 loop spans 14 amino acids. Germline V CDR1 and CDR2: DFQATT, SNEGSKA (reference sequence). CDR3 nucleotide sequence: TGCAGTGCGCTTCCCGGGACAGCGAACACTGAAGCTTTCTTT. Translation: CSALPGTANTEAFF.

The sample holds many counts of this clonotype. The rearrangement links TRBV29-1 to TRBJ2-7; 7 positions match TRBD2. Germline CDR1 and CDR2: SQVTM and ANQGSEA. V shed 0 bases and J 1 base; nucleotides not matched to a gene: 3. The CDR3 extends over 14 amino acids. The CDR3 reads CSVEEASGSYEQYF. As DNA, the CDR3 is TGCAGCGTTGAAGAGGCTAGCGGTTCCTACGAGCAGTACTTC.

At least ten counts were recorded for this clonotype. The chain employs TRBV12-5 and TRBJ1-2, with a weak D call TRBD1 (5 bases). Trimming shortened V by 1 base and J by 7 bases, and 13 bases separated the two germline ends. Per the germline V gene, CDR1 is LGHNT and CDR2 is FRNRAP. This CDR3 contains 14 residues. CDR3 DNA: TGTGCTAGTGGTTTGGATGGGGACGCGGCTGGCTACACCTTC. Its translation is CASGLDGDAAGYTF.

Many counts were recorded for this clonotype. This chain uses TRBV14 with TRBJ1-5; no firm D call. Trimming cost V 2 bases and J 7 bases, with 6 bases left between them. The CDR3 spans 12 residues. The germline CDR1 and CDR2 sequences are SGHDN and FVKESK. The CDR3: CASSQLGQPQHF. The CDR3 coding sequence is TGTGCCAGCAGCCAACTCGGGCAGCCCCAGCATTTT.

The rearrangement uses TRBV2 and TRBJ1-6, with 7 bases identical to TRBD1. Per the germline V gene, CDR1 is SNHLY and CDR2 is FYNNEI. Losses at the gene ends were 7 bases for V and 9 bases for J; bases not matched to a gene: 3. The CDR3 runs 12 residues. The CDR3 loop reads CASMQGGSPLHF. The CDR3 region has the DNA TGTGCCAGCATGCAGGGGGGTTCACCCCTCCACTTT.

In this sample, this clonotype turned up many times. This rearrangement joins TRBV6-5 to TRBJ2-7, with a weak D call TRBD1 (6 bases). The CDR3 is 15 residues long. V shed 0 bases and J shed 2 bases, with 11 bases lying between them. Per germline, CDR1 MNHEY and CDR2 SVGAGI. The CDR3 loop is CASSYSYRDTYEQYF. The DNA of the CDR3 is TGTGCCAGCAGTTACTCTTACAGGGACACCTACGAGCAGTACTTC.

The rearrangement joins TRBV6-4 to TRBJ1-3; no definite D call. Looked up from germline, CDR1 is MRHNA and CDR2 is SNTAGT. Between the trimmed V and J ends, which lost 2 bases and 0 bases, there was a span of 14 bases. This CDR3 has 17 residues. CDR3 sequence (DNA): TGTGCCAGCAGTGACAAACCATCTATTCTCTCTGGAAACACCATATATTTT. Protein product: CASSDKPSILSGNTIYF.

The CDR3 nucleotides read TGCAGCGTTTGGACAGGAGAGACCCAGTACTTC. This codes for CSVWTGETQYF. The rearrangement links TRBV29-1 to TRBJ2-5; TRBD1 matches 7 bases. Germline V gives CDR1 SQVTM, CDR2 ANQGSEA. The CDR3 has 11 amino acids. The V gene end was trimmed by 5 bases and the J gene end by 4 bases; junction bases not matched to a gene: 1.

This rearrangement joins TRBV28 to TRBJ1-1, with 9 bases lining up with TRBD1. CDR1 MDHEN and CDR2 SYDVKM come from the germline V gene. Trimming cost V 1 base and J 5 bases; bases outside gene matches: 11. CDR3 length: 17 residues. The CDR3 reads CASSLSRNRGRRTEAFF. Written as DNA, the CDR3 is TGTGCCAGCAGTTTATCACGTAACAGGGGGCGTAGGACTGAAGCTTTCTTT.

This clonotype was observed many times. CDR3 nucleotides: TGTGCCAGCAGCCAAGCTGGACTAGCGGGGGACTACGAGCAGTACTTC. This translates into CASSQAGLAGDYEQYF. J is TRBJ2-7 and V is TRBV4-2; 13 bases map to TRBD2. The V gene end was trimmed by 1 base and the J gene end by 3 bases; junction bases not matched to a gene: 3. Germline CDR1 LGHNA, CDR2 YNFKEQ. The CDR3 spans 16 residues.

The gene calls are TRBV6-1 and TRBJ2-5; D possibly corresponds to TRBD2 (6 bases). Germline V gene sequence: CDR1 MNHNS, CDR2 SASEGT. V was trimmed by 6 bases and J by 5 bases, leaving 19 bases between them. CDR3 length: 15 residues. CDR3 bases: TGTGCCAGCAGACAGGAGGGACGGTTCAAGGAGACCCAGTACTTC. Translated: CASRQEGRFKETQYF.

This sequence joins TRBV6-1 and TRBJ1-2; D ambiguous. With 0 bases removed from V and 4 bases from J, the gap between germline ends came to 9 bases. The germline CDR1 and CDR2 sequences are MNHNS and SASEGT. This CDR3 is built from 14 residues. The CDR3 protein is CASSEAVPSYGYTF. For the CDR3, the DNA is TGTGCCAGCAGTGAAGCGGTGCCGTCCTATGGCTACACCTTC.

This clonotype was seen more than once but under ten times. A much larger clone differs by one base, so this may be a read error. This chain uses TRBV5-1 with TRBJ2-7; 7 positions match TRBD1. The CDR3 spans 15 residues. Per the germline V gene, CDR1 is SGHRS and CDR2 is YFSETQ. The CDR3 region is CVSSLRQGSLDEQYF. The CDR3, as DNA: TGCGTCAGCAGCTTGAGACAGGGAAGTCTGGACGAGCAGTACTTC.

The chain links TRBV6-1 to TRBJ1-5; D unresolved. Germline loops: CDR1 MNHNS, CDR2 SASEGT. The CDR3 length is 15 residues. The germline V and J ends were trimmed by 6 bases and 0 bases, with 12 bases remaining between them. CDR3 bases: TGTGCCAGCAGCAGGAGCAGGTATAGCAATCAGCCCCAGCATTTT. Translated: CASSRSRYSNQPQHF.

Only a few counts were recorded for this clonotype. The chain links TRBV6-1 to TRBJ1-6; D remains unclear. V was clipped by 4 bases and J by 10 bases, with 11 bases between them. The CDR3 consists of 13 residues. Germline V gene lookup returns CDR1 MNHNS and CDR2 SASEGT. The CDR3 loop is CASSVGFDSPLHF. CDR3 nucleotide sequence: TGTGCCAGCAGTGTTGGTTTTGACTCACCCCTCCACTTT.

This clonotype was recorded at least ten times. The chain employs TRBV24-1 and TRBJ2-7; 11 positions match TRBD2. CDR1 and CDR2 (germline): KGHDR, SFDVKD. The V segment lost 7 bases and the J segment 1 base; nucleotides outside the gene matches: 5. The CDR3 length is 15 residues. The CDR3 region is CATSKGLAGSYEQYF. CDR3 nucleotide sequence: TGTGCCACCAGCAAAGGACTAGCGGGTTCCTACGAGCAGTACTTC.

This clonotype was counted only a few times. Since a much larger clone is just one base distant, this may be a read error. The genes are TRBV9 and TRBJ1-3; TRBD1 aligns across 9 bases. The germline V gene has CDR1 SGDLS and CDR2 YYNGEE. Unmatched junction bases numbered 12, after V lost 6 bases and J lost 2 bases. This CDR3 is built from 17 residues. Written as DNA, the CDR3 is TGTGCCAGCATCCCGCCGGGACAGGGATCGGCTGGAAACACCATATATTTT. Protein sequence: CASIPPGQGSAGNTIYF.